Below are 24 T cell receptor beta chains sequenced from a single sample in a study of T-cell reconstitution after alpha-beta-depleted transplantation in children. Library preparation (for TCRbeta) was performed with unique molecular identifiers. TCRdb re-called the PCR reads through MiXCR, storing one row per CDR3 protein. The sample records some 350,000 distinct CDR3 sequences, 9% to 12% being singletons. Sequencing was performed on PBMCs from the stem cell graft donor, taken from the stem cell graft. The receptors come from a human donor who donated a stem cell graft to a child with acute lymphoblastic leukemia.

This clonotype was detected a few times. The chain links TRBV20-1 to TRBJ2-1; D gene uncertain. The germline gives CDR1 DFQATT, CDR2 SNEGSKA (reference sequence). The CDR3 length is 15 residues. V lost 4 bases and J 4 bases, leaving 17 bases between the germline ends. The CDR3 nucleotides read TGCAGTGCTACCCCCCTTTCGGACCCGTACAATGAGCAGTTCTTC. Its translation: CSATPLSDPYNEQFF.

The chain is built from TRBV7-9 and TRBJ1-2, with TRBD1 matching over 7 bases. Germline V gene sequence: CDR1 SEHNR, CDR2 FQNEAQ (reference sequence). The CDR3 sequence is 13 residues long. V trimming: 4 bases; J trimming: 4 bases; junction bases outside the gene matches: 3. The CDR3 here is CASSSDRAYGYTF. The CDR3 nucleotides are TGTGCCAGCAGCTCCGACAGGGCCTATGGCTACACCTTC.

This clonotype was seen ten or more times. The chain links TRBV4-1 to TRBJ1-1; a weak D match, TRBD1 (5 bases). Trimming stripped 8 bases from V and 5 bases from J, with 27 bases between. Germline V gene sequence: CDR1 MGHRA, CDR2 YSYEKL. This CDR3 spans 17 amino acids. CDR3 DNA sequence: TGCGCCAGCGGGTCCTCCGGATTTCGAGGGGATAATACTGAAGCTTTCTTT. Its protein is CASGSSGFRGDNTEAFF.

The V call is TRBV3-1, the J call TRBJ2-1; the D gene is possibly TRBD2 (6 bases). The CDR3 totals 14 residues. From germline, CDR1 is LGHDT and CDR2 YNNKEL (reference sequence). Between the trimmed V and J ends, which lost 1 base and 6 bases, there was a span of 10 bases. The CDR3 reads CASSQGLVGNEQFF. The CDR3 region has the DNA TGTGCCAGCAGCCAAGGACTAGTTGGCAATGAGCAGTTCTTC.

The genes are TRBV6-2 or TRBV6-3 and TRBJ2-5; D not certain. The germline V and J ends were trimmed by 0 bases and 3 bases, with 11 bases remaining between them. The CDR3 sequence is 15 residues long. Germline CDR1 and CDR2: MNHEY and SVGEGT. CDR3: CASSYSVSSEETQYF. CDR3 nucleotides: TGTGCCAGCAGTTACTCTGTCTCCTCGGAAGAGACCCAGTACTTC.

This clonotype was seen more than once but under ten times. The CDR3 loop is CASRTGGHENEQFF. CDR3 bases: TGTGCCAGCAGAACAGGGGGCCATGAGAATGAGCAGTTCTTC. The chain couples TRBV27 to TRBJ2-1; 9 bases map to TRBD1. In germline, CDR1 is MNHEY, CDR2 SMNVEV (reference sequence). The J segment lost 7 bases and the V segment lost 6 bases, leaving 7 bases of the junction unmatched. The CDR3 consists of 14 residues.

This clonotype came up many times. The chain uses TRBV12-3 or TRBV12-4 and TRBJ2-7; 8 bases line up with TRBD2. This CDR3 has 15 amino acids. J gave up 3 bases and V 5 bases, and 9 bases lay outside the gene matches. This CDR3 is CASSGPGLGIYEQYF. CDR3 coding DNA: TGTGCCAGCAGTGGCCCGGGACTAGGGATCTACGAGCAGTACTTC.

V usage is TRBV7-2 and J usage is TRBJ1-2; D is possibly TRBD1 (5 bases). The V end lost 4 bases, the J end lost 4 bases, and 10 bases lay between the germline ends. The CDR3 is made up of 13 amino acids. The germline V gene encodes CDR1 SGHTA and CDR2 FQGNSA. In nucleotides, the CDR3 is TGTGCCAGCAGCTCCGACAGTTCCTATGGCTACACCTTC. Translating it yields CASSSDSSYGYTF.

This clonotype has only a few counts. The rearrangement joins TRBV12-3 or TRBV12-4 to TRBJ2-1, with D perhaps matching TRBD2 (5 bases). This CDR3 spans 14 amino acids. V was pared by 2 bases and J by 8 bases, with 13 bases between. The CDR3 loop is CASSLTSSEDEQFF. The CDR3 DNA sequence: TGTGCCAGCAGTTTAACCTCATCGGAGGATGAGCAGTTCTTC.

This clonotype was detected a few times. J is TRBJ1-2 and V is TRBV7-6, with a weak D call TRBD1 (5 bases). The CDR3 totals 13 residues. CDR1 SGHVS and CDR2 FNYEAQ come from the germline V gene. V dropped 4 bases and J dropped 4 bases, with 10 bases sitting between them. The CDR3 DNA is TGTGCCAGCAGCTCCGGGACGAGCTATGGCTACACCTTC. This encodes CASSSGTSYGYTF.

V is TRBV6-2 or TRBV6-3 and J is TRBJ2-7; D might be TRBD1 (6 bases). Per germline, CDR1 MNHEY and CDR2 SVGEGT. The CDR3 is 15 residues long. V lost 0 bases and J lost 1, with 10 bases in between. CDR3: CASSYSRTASYEQYF. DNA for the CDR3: TGTGCCAGCAGTTACTCGAGGACAGCATCCTACGAGCAGTACTTC.

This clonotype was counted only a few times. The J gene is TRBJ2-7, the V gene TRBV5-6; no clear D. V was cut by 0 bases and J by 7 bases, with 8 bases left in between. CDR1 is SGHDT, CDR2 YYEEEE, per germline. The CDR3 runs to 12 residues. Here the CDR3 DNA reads TGTGCCAGCAGCTTGGTCCTAATGGAGCAGTACTTC. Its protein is CASSLVLMEQYF.

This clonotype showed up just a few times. CDR3 residues: CASSESGARNGYTF. CDR3 nucleotide sequence: TGCGCCAGCAGCGAGTCAGGGGCGAGAAATGGCTACACCTTC. The rearrangement uses TRBV5-1 and TRBJ1-2; D may be TRBD1 (6 bases). Trimming took off 4 bases at V and 6 bases at J, with 16 bases between the two ends. CDR3 length: 14 amino acids. Germline V gene sequence: CDR1 SGHRS, CDR2 YFSETQ.

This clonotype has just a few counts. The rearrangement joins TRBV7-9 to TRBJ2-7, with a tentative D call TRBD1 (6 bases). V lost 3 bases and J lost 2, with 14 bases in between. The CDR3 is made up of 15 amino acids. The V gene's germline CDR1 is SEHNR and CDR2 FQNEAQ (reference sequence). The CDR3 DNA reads TGTGCCAGCAGCTTCAGGGGCTCAGGGACCTACGAGCAGTACTTC. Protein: CASSFRGSGTYEQYF.

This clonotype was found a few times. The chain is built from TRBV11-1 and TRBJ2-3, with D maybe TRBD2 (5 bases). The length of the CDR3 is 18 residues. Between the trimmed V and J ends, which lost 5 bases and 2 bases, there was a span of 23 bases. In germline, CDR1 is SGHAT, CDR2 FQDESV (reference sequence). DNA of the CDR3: TGTGCCAGCAGCCCAAAGGGTACGAGAGGGCCTGACACAGATACGCAGTATTTT. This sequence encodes CASSPKGTRGPDTDTQYF. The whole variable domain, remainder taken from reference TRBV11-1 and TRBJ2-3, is EAEVAQSPRYKITEKSQAVAFWCDPISGHATLYWYRQILGQGPELLVQFQDESVVDDSQLPKDRFSAERLKGVDSTLKIQPAELGDSAMYLCASSPKGTRGPDTDTQYFGPGTRLTVL.

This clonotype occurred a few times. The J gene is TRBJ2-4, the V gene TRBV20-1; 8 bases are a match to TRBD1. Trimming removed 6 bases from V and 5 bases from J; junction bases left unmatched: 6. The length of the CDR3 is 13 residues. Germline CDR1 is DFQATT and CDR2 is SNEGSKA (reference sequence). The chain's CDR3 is CSALKTGENIQYF. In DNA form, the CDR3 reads TGCAGTGCCCTAAAGACAGGGGAAAACATTCAGTACTTC.

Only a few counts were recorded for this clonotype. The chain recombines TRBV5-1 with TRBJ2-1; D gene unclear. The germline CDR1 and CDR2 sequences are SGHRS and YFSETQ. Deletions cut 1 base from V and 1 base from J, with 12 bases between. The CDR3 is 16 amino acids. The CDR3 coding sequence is TGCGCCAGCAGCTTGATTCGGGTCCCGTCCTACAATGAGCAGTTCTTC. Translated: CASSLIRVPSYNEQFF.

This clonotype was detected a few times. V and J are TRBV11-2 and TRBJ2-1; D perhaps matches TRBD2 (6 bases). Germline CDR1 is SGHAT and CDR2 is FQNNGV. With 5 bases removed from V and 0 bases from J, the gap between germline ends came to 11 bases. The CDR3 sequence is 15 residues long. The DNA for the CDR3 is TGTGCCAGCAGCGAGGGACTCAGCTCCTACAATGAGCAGTTCTTC. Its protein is CASSEGLSSYNEQFF.

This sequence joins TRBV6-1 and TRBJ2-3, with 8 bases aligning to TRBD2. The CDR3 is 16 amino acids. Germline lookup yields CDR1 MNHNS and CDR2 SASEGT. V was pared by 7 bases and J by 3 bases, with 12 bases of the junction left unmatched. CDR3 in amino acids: CASTRSAGGVTDTQYF. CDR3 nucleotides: TGTGCCAGCACCAGATCCGCCGGGGGGGTGACAGATACGCAGTATTTT.

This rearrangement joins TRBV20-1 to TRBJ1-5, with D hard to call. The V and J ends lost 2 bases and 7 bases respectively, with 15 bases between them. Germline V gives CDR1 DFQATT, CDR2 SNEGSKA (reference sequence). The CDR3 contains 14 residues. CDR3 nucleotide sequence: TGCAGTGCTAGAACACCACTGGAGGGCCAGCCCCAGCATTTT. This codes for CSARTPLEGQPQHF.

For the CDR3, the DNA is TGTGCCAGCAGTATCCATTGGACTAGCGGGAGGGATAGCAACACCGGGGAGCTGTTTTTT. It specifies CASSIHWTSGRDSNTGELFF. The V gene is TRBV12-3 or TRBV12-4, the J gene TRBJ2-2; 15 nucleotides match TRBD2. V lost 5 bases, J lost 2 bases, and 12 bases stayed unmatched. The CDR3 length is 20 residues.

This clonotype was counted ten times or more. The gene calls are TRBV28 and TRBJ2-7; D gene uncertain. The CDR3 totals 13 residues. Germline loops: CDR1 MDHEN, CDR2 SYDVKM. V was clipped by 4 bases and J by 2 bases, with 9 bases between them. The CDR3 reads CASSSTPAYEQYF. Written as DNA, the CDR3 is TGTGCCAGCAGTTCGACGCCAGCCTACGAGCAGTACTTC. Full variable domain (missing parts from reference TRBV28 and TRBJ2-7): DVKVTQSSRYLVKRTGEKVFLECVQDMDHENMFWYRQDPGLGLRLIYFSYDVKMKEKGDIPEGYSVSREKKERFSLILESASTNQTSMYLCASSSTPAYEQYFGPGTRLTVT.

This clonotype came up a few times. The DNA for the CDR3 is TGTGCCAGCAGCCGATCGGACAGCCAACTCTATGGCTACACCTTC. Residues: CASSRSDSQLYGYTF. The chain carries TRBV7-9 and TRBJ1-2; TRBD1 might be the D (6 bases). The CDR3 contains 15 residues. CDR1 and CDR2 from the germline V gene are SEHNR and FQNEAQ (reference sequence). Trimming pared 5 bases from V and 4 bases from J, leaving 17 bases between.

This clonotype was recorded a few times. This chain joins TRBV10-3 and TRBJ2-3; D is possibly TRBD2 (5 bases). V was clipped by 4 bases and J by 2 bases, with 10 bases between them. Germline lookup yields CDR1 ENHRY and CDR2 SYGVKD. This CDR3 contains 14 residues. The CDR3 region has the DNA TGTGCCATCAGTGTTGGACGGGACACAGATACGCAGTATTTT. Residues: CAISVGRDTDTQYF.